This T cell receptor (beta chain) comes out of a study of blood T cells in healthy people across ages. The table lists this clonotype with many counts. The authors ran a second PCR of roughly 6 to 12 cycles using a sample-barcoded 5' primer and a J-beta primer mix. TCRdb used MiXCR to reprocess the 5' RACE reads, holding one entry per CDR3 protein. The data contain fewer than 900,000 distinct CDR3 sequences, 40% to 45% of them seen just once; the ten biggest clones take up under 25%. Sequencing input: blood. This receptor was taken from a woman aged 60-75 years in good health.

CDR3 sequence: CSARVERDRGDQYF. The CDR3, as DNA: TGCAGTGCTAGAGTGGAGAGGGACAGGGGGGACCAGTACTTC. The rearrangement uses TRBV20-1 and TRBJ2-5, with 11 bases that match TRBD1. This CDR3 is 14 amino acids long. Germline CDR1 and CDR2: DFQATT and SNEGSKA (reference sequence). With 1 base clipped from V and 10 bases from J, the junction kept 8 bases outside the gene matches.